The clone carrying this T cell receptor beta chain was found many times. In the study's own analysis: It was from CDR3 differences across clinicopathological groups that a distant-metastasis classifier for papillary thyroid cancer was built. TCRdb re-processed the PCR reads through MiXCR. What appears here as the V and J calls and clone size reflects TCRdb's work, not the paper's. Of 13,000 to 15,000 clones in the sample, just over 25% were seen once. The entry originates in a study of metastatic and nonmetastatic thyroid tumors. No treatment of any kind had been given to any patient before thyroid surgery. The clonotype comes from a female donor with papillary thyroid cancer or a benign thyroid nodule (not recorded which). Some clones in this sample may be carry-over from other donors' samples. The sample consisted of tumor tissue.

The CDR3 region is CASSPQSGAVSGANVLTF. The CDR3 DNA reads as TGTGCCAGCTCACCTCAGTCGGGCGCCGTCTCTGGGGCCAACGTCCTGACTTTC. The chain couples TRBV18 to TRBJ2-6; D call uncertain. The V and J ends lost 3 bases and 0 bases respectively, with 15 bases between them. The V gene's germline CDR1 is KGHSH and CDR2 LQKENI. This CDR3 contains 18 residues. Filled out from reference TRBV18 and TRBJ2-6, the complete variable domain reads NAGVMQNPRHLVRRRGQEARLRCSPMKGHSHVYWYRQLPEEGLKFMVYLQKENIIDESGMPKERFSAEFPKEGPSILRIQQVVRGDSAAYFCASSPQSGAVSGANVLTFGAGSRLTVL.